This T cell receptor beta chain was recovered during a study of T cell changes during pregnancy in multiple sclerosis. Assay used: immunoSEQ multiplex PCR; TCRdb lists only in-frame clones, some missing. The sample includes approximately 45,000 clones, roughly 90% of them seen just once. CDR1 LNHDA and CDR2 SQIVND come from the germline V gene (reference sequence). The CDR3 totals 15 residues. Trimming took 4 bases from V and 4 from J; bases not matched to a gene: 9. The specimen comprised CD4+ T cells from peripheral blood mononuclear cells, sampled in the first trimester of pregnancy. This sequence was found in a female donor with multiple sclerosis, enrolled in a pregnancy study. The chain recombines TRBV19 with TRBJ2-7; 8 bases are shared with TRBD1. CDR3 residues: CASSTFSGQGYEQYF. CDR3 coding DNA: TGTGCCAGTAGTACGTTTTCCGGACAGGGTTACGAGCAGTACTTC.